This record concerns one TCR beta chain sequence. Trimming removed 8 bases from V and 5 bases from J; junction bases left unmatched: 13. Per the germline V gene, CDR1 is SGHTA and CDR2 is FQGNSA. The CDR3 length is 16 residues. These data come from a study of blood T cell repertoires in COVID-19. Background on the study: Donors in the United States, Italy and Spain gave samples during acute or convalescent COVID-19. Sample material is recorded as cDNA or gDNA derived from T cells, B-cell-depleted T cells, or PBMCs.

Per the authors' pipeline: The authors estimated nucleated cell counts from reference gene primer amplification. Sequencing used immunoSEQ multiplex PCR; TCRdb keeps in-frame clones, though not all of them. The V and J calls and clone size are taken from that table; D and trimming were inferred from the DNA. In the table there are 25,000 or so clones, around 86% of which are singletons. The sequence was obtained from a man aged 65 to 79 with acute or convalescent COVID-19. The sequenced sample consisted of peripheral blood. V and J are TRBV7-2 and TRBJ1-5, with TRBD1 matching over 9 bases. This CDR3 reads CASLLYSGTGYQPQHF. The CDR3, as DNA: TGTGCCAGCCTCCTCTACTCCGGGACAGGGTATCAGCCCCAGCATTTT.